These T cell receptor beta chains were read from a single sample in a study of control samples from healthy donors and cancer patients. Here immunoSEQ multiplex PCR was the method, and the copy in TCRdb shows in-frame clones only, minus some. The repertoire table contains under 200,000 clones. Sequencing input: blood. The receptors derive from a woman in her 30s in good health. The CDR3 runs from the conserved cysteine through the conserved F or W. The D gene is left open where the match is weak.

TRBJ2-7,TRBV6-5,-,CASSYALPGDYEQYF,TGTGCCAGCAGTTATGCTCTCCCGGGAGATTACGAGCAGTACTTC
TRBJ1-2,TRBV28,-,CASSFIGGYTF,TGTGCCAGCAGTTTCATCGGCGGCTACACCTTC
TRBJ2-7,TRBV28,-,CASSAYREIAVEQYF,TGTGCCAGCAGTGCGTACAGGGAAATCGCGGTCGAGCAGTACTTC
TRBJ1-2,TRBV28,TRBD1,CASMRGQFYGYTF,TGTGCCAGCATGAGGGGGCAGTTCTATGGCTACACCTTC
TRBJ1-3,TRBV27,TRBD1,CASGGLGQGPSGGNTIYF,TGTGCCAGCGGCGGTTTAGGACAGGGCCCCTCCGGGGGAAACACCATATATTTT
TRBJ2-7,TRBV9,TRBD1,CASSVAGTGNYEQYF,TGTGCCAGCAGCGTAGCCGGGACAGGGAACTACGAGCAGTACTTC
TRBJ1-1,TRBV7-3,-,CASSPTRLSEAFF,TGTGCCAGCAGCCCAACTCGGCTTTCTGAAGCTTTCTTT
TRBJ2-7,TRBV3-1/TRBV3-2,-,CASSQVLIGEQYF,TGTGCCAGCAGCCAAGTACTGATCGGGGAGCAGTACTTC
TRBJ2-1,TRBV6-1,-,CASSEPAYSYNEQFF,TGTGCCAGCAGTGAGCCGGCTTACTCCTACAATGAGCAGTTCTTC
TRBJ2-5,TRBV3-1/TRBV3-2,TRBD2,CASSQEVAGYQETQYF,TGTGCCAGCAGCCAAGAGGTAGCGGGGTACCAAGAGACCCAGTACTTC
TRBJ2-7,TRBV6-6,-,CASMPGPGEQYF,TGTGCCAGCATGCCGGGACCCGGCGAGCAGTACTTC
TRBJ1-2,TRBV6-5,TRBD1,CASSPTRDRVGYTF,TGTGCCAGCAGCCCCACCCGGGACAGGGTAGGCTACACCTTC
TRBJ2-7,TRBV28,-,CASSSPTPGWKEQYF,TGTGCCAGCAGTTCCCCTACCCCGGGATGGAAAGAGCAGTACTTC
TRBJ1-5,TRBV19,TRBD1,CASSIAGGYWRNQPQHF,TGTGCCAGTAGTATAGCAGGGGGCTACTGGCGGAATCAGCCCCAGCATTTT
TRBJ2-3,TRBV4-3,-,CASSQDPPGTSTDTQYF,TGCGCCAGCAGCCAAGACCCTCCGGGGACTAGCACAGATACGCAGTATTTT
TRBJ2-7,TRBV11-2,-,CASRAMKGPSRTYEQYF,TGTGCCAGCAGGGCTATGAAAGGGCCCTCCCGTACCTACGAGCAGTACTTC
TRBJ2-5,TRBV5-1,TRBD2,CASSLTSGQETQYF,TGCGCCAGCAGCCTGACTAGCGGCCAAGAGACCCAGTACTTC
TRBJ1-2,TRBV18,-,CASSPTGRPLDYGYTF,TGTGCCAGCTCACCAACAGGGCGCCCCCTCGACTATGGCTACACCTTC
TRBJ2-7,TRBV27,TRBD1,CASQMGQSYEQYF,TGTGCCAGCCAGATGGGACAGAGCTACGAGCAGTACTTC
TRBJ2-1,TRBV6-2/TRBV6-3,TRBD2,CASSPQSLAGGYNEQFF,TGTGCCAGCAGCCCCCAATCTCTAGCGGGGGGCTACAATGAGCAGTTCTTC
TRBJ1-2,TRBV27,-,CASGNTFVRIGYTF,TGTGCCAGCGGTAATACCTTCGTGAGAATCGGCTACACCTTC
TRBJ2-7,TRBV29-1,-,CSVAGTNALSYEQYF,TGCAGCGTTGCCGGGACAAATGCTCTTTCCTACGAGCAGTACTTC
TRBJ1-5,TRBV6-6,-,CASRSQPPQPQHF,TGTGCCAGCCGGAGTCAGCCTCCTCAGCCCCAGCATTTT
TRBJ1-5,TRBV7-9,-,CASSLEGGNQPQHF,TGTGCCAGCAGCTTAGAGGGGGGCAATCAGCCCCAGCATTTT
TRBJ2-7,TRBV6-6,-,CASTKEGIAYEQYF,TGTGCCAGCACCAAAGAGGGAATTGCCTACGAGCAGTACTTC
TRBJ2-7,TRBV7-9,TRBD1,CASSLEGATYEQYF,TGTGCCAGCAGCTTAGAGGGGGCCACCTACGAGCAGTACTTC
TRBJ2-7,TRBV7-6,-,CASSATYEQYF,TGTGCCAGCAGCGCGACCTACGAGCAGTACTTC
TRBJ2-7,TRBV7-2,-,CASSSIESYEQYF,TGTGCCAGCAGCTCCATTGAGTCCTACGAGCAGTACTTC
TRBJ1-1,TRBV12-3/TRBV12-4,-,CASSIGQFEAFF,TGTGCCAGCAGTATCGGACAGTTTGAAGCTTTCTTT
TRBJ1-2,TRBV4-3,-,CASSQEWNYGYTF,TGCGCCAGCAGCCAGGAATGGAACTATGGCTACACCTTC
TRBJ1-3,TRBV2,-,CASSDRGLAGNTIYF,TGTGCCAGCAGTGACAGGGGTTTAGCCGGAAACACCATATATTTT
TRBJ2-7,TRBV7-2,-,CASSLAGTGTYEQYF,TGTGCCAGCAGCTTAGCCGGGACGGGAACCTACGAGCAGTACTTC
TRBJ2-3,TRBV7-3,-,CASSLTSPSDTQYF,TGTGCCAGCAGCTTAACGTCGCCGTCAGATACGCAGTATTTT
TRBJ1-2,TRBV25-1,-,CASSPLGKTGGYTF,TGTGCCAGCAGTCCGCTCGGGAAGACAGGAGGCTACACCTTC
TRBJ2-1,TRBV6-5,-,CASSTTQGGNEQFF,TGTGCCAGCAGTACAACACAGGGAGGCAATGAGCAGTTCTTC
TRBJ1-5,TRBV12-3/TRBV12-4,-,CASSLGQPQHF,TGTGCCAGCAGTTTAGGGCAGCCCCAGCATTTT
TRBJ1-5,TRBV5-6,-,CASSFKGRGGQPQHF,TGTGCCAGCAGCTTCAAGGGAAGAGGAGGTCAGCCCCAGCATTTT
TRBJ1-4,TRBV4-2,-,CASSQDRTTVATNEKLFF,TGTGCCAGCAGCCAAGATCGGACTACGGTTGCAACTAATGAAAAACTGTTTTTT
TRBJ1-1,TRBV7-2,-,CASTPASVNTEAFF,TGTGCCAGCACCCCGGCAAGTGTGAACACTGAAGCTTTCTTT
TRBJ1-3,TRBV3-1/TRBV3-2,TRBD1,CASSQEPPLVPRGSGNTIYF,TGTGCCAGCAGCCAAGAACCTCCCCTAGTGCCCAGGGGGTCTGGAAACACCATATATTTT
TRBJ2-7,TRBV19,-,CASRGVGGTLEQYF,TGTGCCAGCCGGGGAGTTGGAGGGACCCTCGAGCAGTACTTC
TRBJ2-7,TRBV20-1,-,CSARRRDEQYF,TGCAGTGCTAGACGCAGGGACGAGCAGTACTTC
TRBJ1-4,TRBV4-1,-,CASSQDASWANEKLFF,TGCGCCAGCAGCCAAGATGCGTCATGGGCTAATGAAAAACTGTTTTTT
TRBJ1-1,TRBV28,-,CASSLGLGQTEAFF,TGTGCCAGCAGCCTAGGACTGGGCCAGACTGAAGCTTTCTTT
TRBJ1-1,TRBV27,-,CASSPAGGSRGRTEAFF,TGTGCCAGCAGTCCCGCCGGCGGGTCAAGGGGCAGGACTGAAGCTTTCTTT
TRBJ1-2,TRBV5-1,-,CASSLGDGPYPNYGYTF,TGCGCCAGCAGCTTAGGGGACGGCCCGTACCCTAACTATGGCTACACCTTC
TRBJ2-7,TRBV3-1/TRBV3-2,-,CASSGGPYEQYF,TGTGCCAGCAGCGGGGGCCCCTACGAGCAGTACTTC
TRBJ2-1,TRBV5-1,-,CASSLVLDSYNEQFF,TGCGCCAGCAGCTTGGTACTAGATTCCTACAATGAGCAGTTCTTC
TRBJ2-5,TRBV5-1,TRBD2,CASSGLAGGQETQYF,TGCGCCAGCAGCGGACTAGCGGGGGGGCAGGAGACCCAGTACTTC
TRBJ1-2,TRBV5-1,-,CASSLAGGPGYTF,TGCGCCAGCAGCTTGGCGGGGGGCCCTGGCTACACCTTC